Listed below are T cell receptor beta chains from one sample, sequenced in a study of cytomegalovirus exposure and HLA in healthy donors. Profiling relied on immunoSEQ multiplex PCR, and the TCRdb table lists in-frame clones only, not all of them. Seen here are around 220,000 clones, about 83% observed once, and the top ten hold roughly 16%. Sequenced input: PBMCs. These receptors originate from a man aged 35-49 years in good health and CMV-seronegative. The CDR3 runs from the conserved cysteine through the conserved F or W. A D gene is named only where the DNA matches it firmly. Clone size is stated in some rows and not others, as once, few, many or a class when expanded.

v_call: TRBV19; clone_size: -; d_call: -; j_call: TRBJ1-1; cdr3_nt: TGTGCCAGTAGGACCCTCCCGGGACAAAAGAACACTGAAGCTTTCTTT; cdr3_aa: CASRTLPGQKNTEAFF
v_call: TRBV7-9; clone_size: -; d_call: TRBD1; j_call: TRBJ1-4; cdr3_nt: TGTGCCAGCAGCTTACAGGGGGGAAATGAAAAACTGTTTTTT; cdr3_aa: CASSLQGGNEKLFF
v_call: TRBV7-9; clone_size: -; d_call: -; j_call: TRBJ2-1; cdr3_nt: TGTTCCAGCAGCTTCCAGGTCTACAATGAGCAGTTCTTC; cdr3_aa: CSSSFQVYNEQFF
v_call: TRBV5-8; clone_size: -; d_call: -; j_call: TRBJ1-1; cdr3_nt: TGTGCCAGCAGCTTAGTGGGACTGGGTGAAGCTTTCTTT; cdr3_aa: CASSLVGLGEAFF
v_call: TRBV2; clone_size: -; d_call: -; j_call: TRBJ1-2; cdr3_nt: TGTGCCAGCAGAAGGGAGTTGAGCGGTCCTGGCTACACCTTC; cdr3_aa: CASRRELSGPGYTF
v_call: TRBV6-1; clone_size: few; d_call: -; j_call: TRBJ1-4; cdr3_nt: TGTGCCAGCAGTGTCCGGGTGAGGAGTGCAACTAATGAAAAACTGTTTTTT; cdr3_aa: CASSVRVRSATNEKLFF
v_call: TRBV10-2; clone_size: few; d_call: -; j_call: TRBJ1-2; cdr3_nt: TGCGCCAGCACCCAGTCGACAGGTCGTGGCTACACCTTC; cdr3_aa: CASTQSTGRGYTF
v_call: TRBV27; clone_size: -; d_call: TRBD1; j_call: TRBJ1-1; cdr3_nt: TGTGCCAGCAGTTGGGGGACAGCGAACACTGAAGCTTTCTTT; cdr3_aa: CASSWGTANTEAFF
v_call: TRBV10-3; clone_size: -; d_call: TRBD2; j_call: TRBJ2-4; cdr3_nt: TGTGCCATCAGTGAGGAGAGGACTAGCGTTGGAAACATTCAGTACTTC; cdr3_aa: CAISEERTSVGNIQYF
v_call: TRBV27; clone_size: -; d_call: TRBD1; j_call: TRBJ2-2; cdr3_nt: TGTGCCAGCAGTTTGAGGACAGGGTGGACCGGGGAGCTGTTTTTT; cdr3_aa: CASSLRTGWTGELFF
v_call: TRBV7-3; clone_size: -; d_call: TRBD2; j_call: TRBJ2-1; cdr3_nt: TGTGCCAGCAGCTTAACTGGGACTAGCGGTAGATATGAGCAGTTCTTC; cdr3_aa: CASSLTGTSGRYEQFF
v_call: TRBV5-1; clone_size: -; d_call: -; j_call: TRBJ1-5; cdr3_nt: TGCGCCAGCAGCCCCGCGGGGGCCGGTTATCAGCCCCAGCATTTT; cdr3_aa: CASSPAGAGYQPQHF
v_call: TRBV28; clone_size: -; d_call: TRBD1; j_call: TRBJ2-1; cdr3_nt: TGTGCCAGCAGTCTGCGGGACAGGTACAATGAGCAGTTCTTC; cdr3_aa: CASSLRDRYNEQFF
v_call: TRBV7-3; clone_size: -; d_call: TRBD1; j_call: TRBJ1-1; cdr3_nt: TGTGCCAGCAGCCCCCGGCAGGGGGCGGGTAGGGGCACTGAAGCTTTCTTT; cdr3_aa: CASSPRQGAGRGTEAFF
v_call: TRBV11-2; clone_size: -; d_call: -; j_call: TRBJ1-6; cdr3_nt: TGTGCCAGCAGCCCGATGGGCAGGGGCTATAATTCACCCCTCCACTTT; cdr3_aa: CASSPMGRGYNSPLHF
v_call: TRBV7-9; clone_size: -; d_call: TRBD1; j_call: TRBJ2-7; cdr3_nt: TGTGCCAGCAGCTCCCCCGGGACAGGGAAAGGCGAGCAGTACTTC; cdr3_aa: CASSSPGTGKGEQYF
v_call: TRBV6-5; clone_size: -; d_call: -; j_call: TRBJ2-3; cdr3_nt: TGTGCCAGCAGCCCGACCGGGGATACGCAGTATTTT; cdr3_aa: CASSPTGDTQYF
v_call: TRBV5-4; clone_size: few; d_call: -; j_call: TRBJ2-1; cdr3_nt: TGTGCCAGCAGCCCCACAGGTTCCCAACCCTACAATGAGCAGTTCTTC; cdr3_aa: CASSPTGSQPYNEQFF
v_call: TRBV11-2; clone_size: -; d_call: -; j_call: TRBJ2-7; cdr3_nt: TGTGCCAGCAGCTCCCGGGGAGGGGGGATCTACGAGCAGTACTTC; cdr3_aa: CASSSRGGGIYEQYF
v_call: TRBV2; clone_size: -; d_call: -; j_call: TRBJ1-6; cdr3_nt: TGTGCCAGCCGGGTGGGAGGGGTCAATTCACCCCTCCACTTT; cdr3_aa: CASRVGGVNSPLHF
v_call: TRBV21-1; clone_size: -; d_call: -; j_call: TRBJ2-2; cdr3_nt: TGTGCCATCCACAGCGGGAAGGGCCTTGGATTGCCCGGGGAGCTGTTTTTT; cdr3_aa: CAIHSGKGLGLPGELFF
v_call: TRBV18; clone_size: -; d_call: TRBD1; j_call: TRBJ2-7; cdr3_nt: TGTGCCAGCTCTCATGGACAGGGGCCATTCTACGAGCAGTACTTC; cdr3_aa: CASSHGQGPFYEQYF
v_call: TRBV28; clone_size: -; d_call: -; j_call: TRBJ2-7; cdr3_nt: TGTGCCAGCGCCTCAGGAGGCGGGAACTCCTACGAGCAGTACTTC; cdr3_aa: CASASGGGNSYEQYF
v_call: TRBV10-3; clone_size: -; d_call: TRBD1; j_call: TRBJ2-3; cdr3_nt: TGTGCCATCAGTGAAGGGGGCGGGACAGATACGCAGTATTTT; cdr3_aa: CAISEGGGTDTQYF
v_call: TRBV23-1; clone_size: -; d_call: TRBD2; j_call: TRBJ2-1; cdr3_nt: TGCGCCAGCAGGGGGAGGGGCGCCTACAATGAGCAGTTCTTC; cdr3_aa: CASRGRGAYNEQFF
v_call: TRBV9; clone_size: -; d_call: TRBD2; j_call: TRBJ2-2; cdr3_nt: TGTGCCAGCAGCCTAGCGGGGGGCACCGGGGAGCTGTTTTTT; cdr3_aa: CASSLAGGTGELFF
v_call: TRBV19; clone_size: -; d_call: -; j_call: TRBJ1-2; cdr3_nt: TGTGCCAGTAGTATAGACAGGGGATATGGCTACACCTTC; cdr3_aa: CASSIDRGYGYTF
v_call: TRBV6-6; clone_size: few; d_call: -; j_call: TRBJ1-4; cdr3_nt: TGTGCCAGCAAGGAGGGGGGGGCAACTAATGAAAAACTGTTTTTT; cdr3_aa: CASKEGGATNEKLFF
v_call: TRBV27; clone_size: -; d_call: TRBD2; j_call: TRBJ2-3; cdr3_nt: TGTGCCAGCAGTCAACTAGCGGGGATCACAGATACGCAGTATTTT; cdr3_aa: CASSQLAGITDTQYF
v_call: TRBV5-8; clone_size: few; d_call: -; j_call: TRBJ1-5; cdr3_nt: TGTGCCAGCAGCTTGGGTACAGGATATCAGCCCCAGCATTTT; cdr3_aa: CASSLGTGYQPQHF
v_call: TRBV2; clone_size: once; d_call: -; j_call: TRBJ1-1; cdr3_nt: TGTGCCAGCAGTGAAGCAAGGGGCAGGGGCACTGAAGCTTTCTTT; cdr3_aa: CASSEARGRGTEAFF
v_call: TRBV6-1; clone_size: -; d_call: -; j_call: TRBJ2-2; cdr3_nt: TGTGCCAGCAAGGGGGGGTCGAACCGACCCGGGGAGCTGTTTTTT; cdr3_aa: CASKGGSNRPGELFF
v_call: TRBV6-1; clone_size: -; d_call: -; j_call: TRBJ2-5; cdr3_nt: TGTGCCAGCAGTGCTATGTACCAAGAGACCCAGTACTTC; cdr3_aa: CASSAMYQETQYF
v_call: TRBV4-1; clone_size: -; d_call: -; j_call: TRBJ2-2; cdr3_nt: TGCGCCAGCAGCCAAGTCGGTGTTTACACCGGGGAGCTGTTTTTT; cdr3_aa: CASSQVGVYTGELFF
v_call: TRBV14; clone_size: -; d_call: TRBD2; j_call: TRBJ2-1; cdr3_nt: TGTGCCAGCAGCCCAGGACTAGCGGGCGAGCAGTTCTTC; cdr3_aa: CASSPGLAGEQFF
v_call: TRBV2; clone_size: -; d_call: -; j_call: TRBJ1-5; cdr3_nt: TGTGCCAGCAGTGGGGGCCAAGGCAATCAGCCCCAGCATTTT; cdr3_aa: CASSGGQGNQPQHF
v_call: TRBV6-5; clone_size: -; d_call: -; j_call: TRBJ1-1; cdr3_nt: TGTGCCAGCAGTTACTCGAGAAAAGAATATGAAGCTTTCTTT; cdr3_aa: CASSYSRKEYEAFF
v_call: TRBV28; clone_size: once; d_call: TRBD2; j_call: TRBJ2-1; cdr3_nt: TGTGCCAGCAGTTCCTTGAGCGGGGGGTCGTATGAGCAGTTCTTC; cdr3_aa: CASSSLSGGSYEQFF
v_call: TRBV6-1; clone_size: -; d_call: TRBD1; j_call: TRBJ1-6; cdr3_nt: TGTGCCAGCAGTGACGGACAGGGTCTGAATTCACCCCTCCACTTT; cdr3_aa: CASSDGQGLNSPLHF
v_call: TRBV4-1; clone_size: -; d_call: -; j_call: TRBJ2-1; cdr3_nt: TGCGCCAGCAGCCAATTAGCTCACGGGGGTTACAATGAGCAGTTCTTC; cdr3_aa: CASSQLAHGGYNEQFF
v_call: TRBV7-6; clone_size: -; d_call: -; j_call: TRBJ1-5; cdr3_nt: TGTGCCAGCAGCATAGGCGGAGGCAATCAGCCCCAGCATTTT; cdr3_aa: CASSIGGGNQPQHF
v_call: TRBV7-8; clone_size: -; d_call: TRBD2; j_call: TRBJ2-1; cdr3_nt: TGTGCCAGCAGCTCCCTAGCGGGAGTGGTGGGCAATGAGCAGTTCTTC; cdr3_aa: CASSSLAGVVGNEQFF
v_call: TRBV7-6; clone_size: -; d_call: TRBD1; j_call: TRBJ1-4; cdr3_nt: TGTGCCAGCAGCTTCATAGGGGGCTCAACTAATGAAAAACTGTTTTTT; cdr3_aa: CASSFIGGSTNEKLFF
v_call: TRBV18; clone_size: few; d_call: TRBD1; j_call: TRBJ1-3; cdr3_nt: TGTGCCAGCTCATCCGGTATCCGGGACAGCTCTGGAAACACCATATATTTT; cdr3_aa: CASSSGIRDSSGNTIYF
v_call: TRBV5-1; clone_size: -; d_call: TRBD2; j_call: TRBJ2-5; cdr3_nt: TGCGCCAGCAGCTGGGGGGGGGAGACCCAGTACTTC; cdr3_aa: CASSWGGETQYF
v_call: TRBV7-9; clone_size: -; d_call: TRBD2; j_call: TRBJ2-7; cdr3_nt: TGTGCCAGCAGCCCAGGACTAGCGGGGACCCTCACCTACGAGCAGTACTTC; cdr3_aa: CASSPGLAGTLTYEQYF
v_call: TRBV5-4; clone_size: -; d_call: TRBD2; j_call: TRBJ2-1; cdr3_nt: TGTGCCAGCAGCTTGAGGGGCCGGGAGGGGTACAATGAGCAGTTCTTC; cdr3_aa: CASSLRGREGYNEQFF
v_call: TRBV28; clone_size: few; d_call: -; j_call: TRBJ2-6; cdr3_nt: TGTGCCAGTAGCCTCTCTGGGGCCAACGTCCTGACTTTC; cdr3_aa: CASSLSGANVLTF
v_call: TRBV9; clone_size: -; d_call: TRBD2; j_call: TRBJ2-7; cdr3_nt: TGTGCCAGCAGCGTAGCTAGCGGGGGTTCCTACGAGCAGTACTTC; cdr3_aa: CASSVASGGSYEQYF
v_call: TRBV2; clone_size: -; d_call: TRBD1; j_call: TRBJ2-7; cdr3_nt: TGTGCCAGCAGTGAGGACAGGGCTCCCTCCTACGAGCAGTACTTC; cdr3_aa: CASSEDRAPSYEQYF
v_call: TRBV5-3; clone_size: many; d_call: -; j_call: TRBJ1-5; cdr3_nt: TGTGCCAGGAGAGGAATGGGGCGAAACAATCAGCCCCAGCATTTT; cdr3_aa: CARRGMGRNNQPQHF
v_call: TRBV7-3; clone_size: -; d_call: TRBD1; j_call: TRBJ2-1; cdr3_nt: TGTGCCAGCAGCTTAGGCAGGGGGACAAATGAGCAGTTCTTC; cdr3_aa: CASSLGRGTNEQFF
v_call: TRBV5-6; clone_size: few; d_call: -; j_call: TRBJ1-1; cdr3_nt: TGTGCCAGCAGCTCCTACACTGAAGCTTTCTTT; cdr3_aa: CASSSYTEAFF
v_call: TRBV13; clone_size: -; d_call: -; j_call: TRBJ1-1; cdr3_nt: TGTGCCAGCAGCCCCCAGGGCAGGGCCACTGAAGCTTTCTTT; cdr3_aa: CASSPQGRATEAFF
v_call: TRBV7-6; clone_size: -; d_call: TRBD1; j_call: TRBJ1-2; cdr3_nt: TGTGCCAGCAACTCCCAGGGGGCGGACTATGGCTACACCTTC; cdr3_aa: CASNSQGADYGYTF
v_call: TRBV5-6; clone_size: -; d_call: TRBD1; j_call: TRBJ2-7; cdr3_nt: TGTGCCAGCATTTCAGACCGGGACAGGACCTACGAGCAGTACTTC; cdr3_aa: CASISDRDRTYEQYF
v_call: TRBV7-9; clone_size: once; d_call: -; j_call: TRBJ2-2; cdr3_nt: TGTGCCAGCAGCGCCCAGGGGGGCACCGGGGAGCTGTTTTTT; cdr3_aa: CASSAQGGTGELFF